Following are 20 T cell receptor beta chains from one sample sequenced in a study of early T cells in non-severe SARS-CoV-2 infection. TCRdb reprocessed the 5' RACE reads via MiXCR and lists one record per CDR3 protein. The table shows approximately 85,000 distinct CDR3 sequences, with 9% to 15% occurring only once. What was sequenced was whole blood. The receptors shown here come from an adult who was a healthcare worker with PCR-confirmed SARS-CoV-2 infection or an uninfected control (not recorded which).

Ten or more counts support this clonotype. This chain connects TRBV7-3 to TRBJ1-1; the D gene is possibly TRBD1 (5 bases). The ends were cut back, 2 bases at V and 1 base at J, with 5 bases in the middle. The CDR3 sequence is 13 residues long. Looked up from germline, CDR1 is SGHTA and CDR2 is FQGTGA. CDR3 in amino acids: CASSLQGNTEAFF. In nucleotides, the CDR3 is TGTGCCAGCAGCTTACAGGGGAACACTGAAGCTTTCTTT. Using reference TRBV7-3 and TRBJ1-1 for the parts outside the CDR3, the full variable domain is GAGVSQTPSNKVTEKGKYVELRCDPISGHTALYWYRQSLGQGPEFLIYFQGTGAADDSGLPNDRFFAVRPEGSVSTLKIQRTERGDSAVYLCASSLQGNTEAFFGQGTRLTVV.

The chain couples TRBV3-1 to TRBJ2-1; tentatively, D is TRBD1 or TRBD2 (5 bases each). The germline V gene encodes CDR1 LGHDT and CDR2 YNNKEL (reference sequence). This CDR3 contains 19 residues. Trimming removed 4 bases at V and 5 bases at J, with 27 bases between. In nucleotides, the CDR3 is TGTGCCAGCAGCCCCAAACGGATAGCGTATTTAAGAGGGGACAATGAGCAGTTCTTC. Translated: CASSPKRIAYLRGDNEQFF.

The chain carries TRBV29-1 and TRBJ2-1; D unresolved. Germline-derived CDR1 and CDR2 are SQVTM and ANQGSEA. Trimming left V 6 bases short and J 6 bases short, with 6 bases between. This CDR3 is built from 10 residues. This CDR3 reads CSVTSNEQFF. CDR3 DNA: TGCAGCGTGACTTCCAATGAGCAGTTCTTC.

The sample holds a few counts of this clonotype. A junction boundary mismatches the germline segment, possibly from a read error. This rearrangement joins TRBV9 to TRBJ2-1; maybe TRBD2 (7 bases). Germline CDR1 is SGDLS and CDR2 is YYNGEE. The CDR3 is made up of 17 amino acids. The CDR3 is CVSSVSRGGRPRNEQFF. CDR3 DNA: TGTGTCAGCAGCGTTTCTAGGGGGGGTCGCCCCCGGAATGAGCAGTTCTTC.

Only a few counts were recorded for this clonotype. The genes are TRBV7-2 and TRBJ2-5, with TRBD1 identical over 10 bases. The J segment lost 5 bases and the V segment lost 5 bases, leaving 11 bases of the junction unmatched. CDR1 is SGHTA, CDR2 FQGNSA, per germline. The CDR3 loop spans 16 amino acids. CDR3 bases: TGTGCCAGCAGCAACAACCGGGACAGGGGACGGGAGACCCAGTACTTC. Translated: CASSNNRDRGRETQYF.

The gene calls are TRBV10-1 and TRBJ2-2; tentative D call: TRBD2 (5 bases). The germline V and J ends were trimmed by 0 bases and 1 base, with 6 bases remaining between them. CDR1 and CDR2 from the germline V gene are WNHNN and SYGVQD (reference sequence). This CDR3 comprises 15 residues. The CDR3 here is CASSESGRNTGELFF. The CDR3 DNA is TGCGCCAGCAGTGAGTCGGGGAGGAACACCGGGGAGCTGTTTTTT.

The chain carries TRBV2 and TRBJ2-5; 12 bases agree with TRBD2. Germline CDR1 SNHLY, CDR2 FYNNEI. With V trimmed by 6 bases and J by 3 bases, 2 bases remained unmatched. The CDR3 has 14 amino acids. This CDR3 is CASRRLAGEETQYF. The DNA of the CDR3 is TGTGCCAGCAGGAGACTAGCGGGAGAAGAGACCCAGTACTTC.

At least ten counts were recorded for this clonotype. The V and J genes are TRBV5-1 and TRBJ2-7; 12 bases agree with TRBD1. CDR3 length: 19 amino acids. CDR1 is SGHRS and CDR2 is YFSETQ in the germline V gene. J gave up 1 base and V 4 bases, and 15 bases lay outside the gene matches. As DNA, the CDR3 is TGCGCCAGCAGCAGAAGGGGACAGGGGGCGGCTAGCGGATCCTACGAGCAGTACTTC. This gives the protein CASSRRGQGAASGSYEQYF.

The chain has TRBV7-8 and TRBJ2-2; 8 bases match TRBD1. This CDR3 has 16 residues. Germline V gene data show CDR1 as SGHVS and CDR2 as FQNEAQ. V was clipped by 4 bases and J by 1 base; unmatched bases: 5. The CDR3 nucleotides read TGTGCCAGCAGCTCGAATGACAGGGGGAACACCGGGGAGCTGTTTTTT. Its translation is CASSSNDRGNTGELFF.

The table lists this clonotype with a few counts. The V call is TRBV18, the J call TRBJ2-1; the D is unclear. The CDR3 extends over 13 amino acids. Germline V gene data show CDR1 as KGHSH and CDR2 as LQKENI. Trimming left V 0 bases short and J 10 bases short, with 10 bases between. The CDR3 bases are TGTGCCAGCTCACCACCGTCAGTATTAGAGCAGTTCTTC. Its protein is CASSPPSVLEQFF.

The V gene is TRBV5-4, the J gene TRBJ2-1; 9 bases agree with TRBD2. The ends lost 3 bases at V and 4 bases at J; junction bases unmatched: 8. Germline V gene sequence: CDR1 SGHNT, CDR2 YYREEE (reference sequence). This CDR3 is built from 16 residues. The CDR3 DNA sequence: TGTGCCAGCAGCTCCCCCAGCGGGAGGCCTTACAATGAGCAGTTCTTC. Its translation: CASSSPSGRPYNEQFF.

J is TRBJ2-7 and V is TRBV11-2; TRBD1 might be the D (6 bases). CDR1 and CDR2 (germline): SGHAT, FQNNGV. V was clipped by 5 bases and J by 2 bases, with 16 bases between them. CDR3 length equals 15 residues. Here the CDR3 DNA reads TGTGCCAGCAGCCAAACAGGGTCGTCGACCTACGAGCAGTACTTC. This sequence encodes CASSQTGSSTYEQYF.

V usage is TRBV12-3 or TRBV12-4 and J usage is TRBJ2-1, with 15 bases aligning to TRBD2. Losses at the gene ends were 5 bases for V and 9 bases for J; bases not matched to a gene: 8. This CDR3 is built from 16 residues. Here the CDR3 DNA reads TGTGCCAGCAGTCCCGCCGGACTAGCGGGAGGGGGTGAGCAGTTCTTC. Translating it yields CASSPAGLAGGGEQFF.

The CDR3 DNA follows: TGTGCCAGCAGCTTGGAATTTACGGACTATGGCTACACCTTC. Translated: CASSLEFTDYGYTF. The genes are TRBV5-6 and TRBJ1-2, with D hard to call. The ends were cut back, 0 bases at V and 3 bases at J, with 9 bases in the middle. The CDR3 has 14 amino acids. Germline V gives CDR1 SGHDT, CDR2 YYEEEE.

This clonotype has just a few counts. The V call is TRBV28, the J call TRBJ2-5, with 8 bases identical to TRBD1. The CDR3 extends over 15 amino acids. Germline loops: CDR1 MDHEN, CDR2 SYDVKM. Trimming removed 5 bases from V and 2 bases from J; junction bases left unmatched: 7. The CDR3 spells CASSTADRAQETQYF. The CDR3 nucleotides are TGTGCCAGCAGTACCGCGGACAGGGCACAAGAGACCCAGTACTTC.

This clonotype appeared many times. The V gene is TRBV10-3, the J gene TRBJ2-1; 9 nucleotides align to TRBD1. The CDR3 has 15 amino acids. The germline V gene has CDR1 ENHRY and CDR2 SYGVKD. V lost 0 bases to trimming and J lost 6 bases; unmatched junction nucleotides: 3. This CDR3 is CAISESGTGTNEQFF. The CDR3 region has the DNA TGTGCCATCAGTGAGTCTGGGACAGGGACCAATGAGCAGTTCTTC.

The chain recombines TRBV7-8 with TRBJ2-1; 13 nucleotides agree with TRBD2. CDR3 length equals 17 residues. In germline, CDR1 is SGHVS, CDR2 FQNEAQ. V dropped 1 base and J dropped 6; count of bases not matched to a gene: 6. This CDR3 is CASSLVLAGGPVNEQFF. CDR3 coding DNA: TGTGCCAGCAGCTTAGTACTAGCGGGAGGGCCGGTCAATGAGCAGTTCTTC.

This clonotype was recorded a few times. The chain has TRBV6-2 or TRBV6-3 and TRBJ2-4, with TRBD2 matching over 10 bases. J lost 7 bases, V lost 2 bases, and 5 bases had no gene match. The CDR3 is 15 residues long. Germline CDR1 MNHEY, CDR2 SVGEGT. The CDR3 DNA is TGTGCCAGCAGTTACCTAGCGGGAGACGGGAACATTCAGTACTTC. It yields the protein CASSYLAGDGNIQYF.

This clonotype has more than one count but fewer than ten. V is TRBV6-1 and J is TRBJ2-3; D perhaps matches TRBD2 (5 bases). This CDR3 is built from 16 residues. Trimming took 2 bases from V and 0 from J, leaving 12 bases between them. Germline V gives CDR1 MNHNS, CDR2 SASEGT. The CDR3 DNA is TGTGCCAGCAGTGAAACCCCCGGGATCAGCACAGATACGCAGTATTTT. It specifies CASSETPGISTDTQYF.

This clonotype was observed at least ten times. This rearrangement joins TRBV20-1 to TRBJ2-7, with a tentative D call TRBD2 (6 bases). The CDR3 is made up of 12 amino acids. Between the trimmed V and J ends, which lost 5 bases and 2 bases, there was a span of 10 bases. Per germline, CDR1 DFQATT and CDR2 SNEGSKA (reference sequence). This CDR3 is CSAAASAYEQYF. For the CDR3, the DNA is TGCAGTGCTGCCGCTAGCGCCTACGAGCAGTACTTC.